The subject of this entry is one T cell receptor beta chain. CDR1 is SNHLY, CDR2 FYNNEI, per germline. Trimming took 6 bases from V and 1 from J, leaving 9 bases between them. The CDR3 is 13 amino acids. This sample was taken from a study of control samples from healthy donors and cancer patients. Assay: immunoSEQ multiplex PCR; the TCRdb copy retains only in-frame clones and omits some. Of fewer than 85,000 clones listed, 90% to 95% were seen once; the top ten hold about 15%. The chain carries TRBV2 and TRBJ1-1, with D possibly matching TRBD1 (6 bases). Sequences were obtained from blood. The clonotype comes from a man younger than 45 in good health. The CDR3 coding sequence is TGTGCCAGCAGGCCCAGGGGGAACACTGAAGCTTTCTTT. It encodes CASRPRGNTEAFF.